This T cell receptor beta chain was sequenced in a study of T cell responses to AZD1222 COVID-19 vaccine. Study outcomes and limitations: Vaccine-associated CD4 TCRs spanned spike, dominant at 160-218 and 743-854.

Comments on this clone: Its antigen remains unidentified.

Investigators merged groups given second doses at roughly 4 or roughly 12 weeks. TCRdb keeps only in-frame clones here, not all; method: immunoSEQ multiplex PCR. The data contain some 100,000 clones, approximately 89% of them singletons. The sequences come from peripheral blood, collected 28 days after the second AZD1222 dose. This TCR was sampled from an adult who received the AZD1222 COVID-19 vaccine.

In DNA form, the CDR3 reads TGCGCCAGCAGCCCCCAGAGCTCCTACAATGAGCAGTTCTTC. It yields the protein CASSPQSSYNEQFF. This rearrangement joins TRBV5-1 to TRBJ2-1, with D uncertain. The V end was cut by 4 bases, the J end by 0 bases, with 8 bases between. Germline CDR1 reads SGHRS; CDR2 reads YFSETQ. This CDR3 is built from 14 residues.